This is a list of T cell receptor beta chains from one sample in a study of CD8+ T cells in alopecia areata. Clones were sequenced by immunoSEQ multiplex PCR, and TCRdb holds only the in-frame ones, with some missing. The table records roughly 250,000 clones, 67% of them present only once. Here the sequenced sample was CD4+ T cells sorted from blood, taken at week 0. The origin of the receptors is a human donor with alopecia areata. Each CDR3 is given with its conserved first and last residue. Each record gives: clone size, D gene, J gene, V gene, CDR3 DNA, CDR3 protein. D genes are given only for firm matches. Only part of the rows carry a size: once, few, many, or a class if the clone is expanded.

>.|.|TRBJ2-2|TRBV18
TGTGCCAGCTCACCGGATAACACCGGGGAGCTGTTTTTT
CASSPDNTGELFF
>.|.|TRBJ2-3|TRBV9
TGTGCCAGCAGCGCATCTAGCGACACGCAGTATTTT
CASSASSDTQYF
>few|TRBD1|TRBJ2-5|TRBV5-6
TGTGCCAGCAGCCGACAGGGTAGGGAGACCCAGTACTTC
CASSRQGRETQYF
>.|TRBD1|TRBJ2-5|TRBV15
TGTGCCACCAGCAGAGAGACAGGGATGGGGGAGACCCAGTACTTC
CATSRETGMGETQYF
>.|.|TRBJ1-6|TRBV7-3
TGTGCCAGCAGCCAAAGGGCCAGCAATTCACCCCTCCACTTT
CASSQRASNSPLHF
>.|.|TRBJ2-7|TRBV4-2
TGTGCCAGCAGCCAGGACGGAGATTCCTACGAGCAGTACTTC
CASSQDGDSYEQYF
>.|TRBD1|TRBJ2-5|TRBV5-1
TGCGCCAGCAGCTTGAAGACAGGGGGTGAGACCCAGTACTTC
CASSLKTGGETQYF
>.|.|TRBJ1-1|TRBV29-1
TGCAGCGTACCCAACCGGGGAGAGGCGATTAACACTGAAGCTTTCTTT
CSVPNRGEAINTEAFF
>.|TRBD1|TRBJ1-6|TRBV6-6
TGTGCCAGCAGTCAGCACGACAGGGAGAATTCACCCCTCCACTTT
CASSQHDRENSPLHF
>few|.|TRBJ2-7|TRBV7-2
TGTGCCAGCAGCTTAGGACGACCCTACGAGCAGTACTTC
CASSLGRPYEQYF
>.|.|TRBJ2-1|TRBV11-2
TGTGCCAGCAGCTTAGGGCCGGAGCGGGAGCAGTTCTTC
CASSLGPEREQFF
>once|.|TRBJ2-3|TRBV15
TGTGCCACCAGCAGAGGGGGGTCAGATACGCAGTATTTT
CATSRGGSDTQYF
>.|.|TRBJ2-2|TRBV9
TGTGCCAGCAGCGTTTTAGTAGCGGAGAACACCGGGGAGCTGTTTTTT
CASSVLVAENTGELFF
>few|TRBD1|TRBJ2-5|TRBV29-1
TGCAGCGTTCCGGGACAGGGAAAACAAGAGACCCAGTACTTC
CSVPGQGKQETQYF
>.|.|TRBJ1-1|TRBV30
TGTGCCTGGAGCGTAACGCACACTGAAGCTTTCTTT
CAWSVTHTEAFF
>.|.|TRBJ2-5|TRBV5-1
TGCGCCAGCAGCTCCCAGGGAGGCCAAGAGACCCAGTACTTC
CASSSQGGQETQYF
>few|TRBD2|TRBJ2-5|TRBV5-5
TGTGCCAGCAGCAACGGACTAGCGGGGGGGACTGAAGAGACCCAGTACTTC
CASSNGLAGGTEETQYF
>.|TRBD2|TRBJ2-1|TRBV29-1
TGCAGCGTTGATCTAGGGACTAGCGGTTTTCAGTTCTTC
CSVDLGTSGFQFF
>.|TRBD1|TRBJ2-5|TRBV7-3
TGTGCCAGCAGCCGGACAGGGGTGGAGACCCAGTACTTC
CASSRTGVETQYF
>.|.|TRBJ2-7|TRBV6-6
TGTGCCAGCATTTCCAACGGCGAGCAGTACTTC
CASISNGEQYF
>.|TRBD1|TRBJ1-2|TRBV9
TGTGCCAGCAGCGGGGGGACAGCCTATGGCTACACCTTC
CASSGGTAYGYTF
>.|.|TRBJ1-1|TRBV5-6
TGTGCCAGCAGCTGGGGGGGTGGACAGCTCGGACACCTTGGTTCTGAAGCTTTCTTT
CASSWGGGQLGHLGSEAFF
>.|TRBD2|TRBJ2-7|TRBV30
TGTGCCTGGAGTTACTCTAGCGGTCTATACGAGCAGTACTTC
CAWSYSSGLYEQYF
>few|.|TRBJ2-3|TRBV2
TGTGCCAGCAGTGAAGAGCAGGGTGAGCAGTATTTT
CASSEEQGEQYF
>.|.|TRBJ1-1|TRBV7-2
TGTGCCAGCAGCTTAGTTGGGGGAGCGAACACTGAAGCTTTCTTT
CASSLVGGANTEAFF
>.|.|TRBJ1-6|TRBV10-2
TGCGCCAGCAGTCAGACCGGGGCGCCCACTAATTCACCCCTCCACTTT
CASSQTGAPTNSPLHF
>.|.|TRBJ1-1|TRBV6-5
TGTGCCAGCAGTGAATCCGGCCGGGAAGCTTTCTTT
CASSESGREAFF
>.|TRBD1|TRBJ2-7|TRBV29-1
TGCAGCGTTGAGCCGGGACAGGGCACCTACGAGCAGTACTTC
CSVEPGQGTYEQYF
>.|.|TRBJ2-1|TRBV7-6
TGTGCCAGCAGCTTAGCTAATGGACATGAGCAGTTCTTC
CASSLANGHEQFF
>.|.|TRBJ1-1|TRBV7-2
TGTGCCAGCAGCCCGGGACTAGGCGCTGAAGCTTTCTTT
CASSPGLGAEAFF
>.|.|TRBJ2-7|TRBV29-1
TGCAGCGTCGAGAATGGGGGCGAGCAGTACTTC
CSVENGGEQYF
>.|.|TRBJ1-2|TRBV30
TGTGCCTGGAGTTCGGGGGGGCCAAGCGGCTACACCTTC
CAWSSGGPSGYTF
>few|.|TRBJ2-3|TRBV29-1
TGCAGCGTTGAATTTCCAGCAGATACGCAGTATTTT
CSVEFPADTQYF